This T cell receptor (beta chain) comes out of a study of T cell repertoires in cytomegalovirus infection. Looking at the study overall: Signatures in public TCR beta sequences pointed to both CMV infection and matching HLA type.

Points on this clonotype: The antigen is not known.

Study-level results: The cumulative frequency of public TCR beta families identified carriers of CMV plus the relevant HLA. Ex vivo, HLA-C-restricted CMV-specific TCR beta clonotypes prevailed over the rest of the response.

MiXCR, applied by TCRdb to the reads, yields one record per CDR3 protein. The sample carries about 530,000 distinct CDR3 sequences, less than 30% recorded once. This receptor was obtained from a human donor in good health (CMV status not recorded). Some clones in this sample may be carry-over from other donors' samples. Sequences were obtained from PBMCs.

The CDR3 here is CASSPRTGVNEQYV. DNA for the CDR3: TGTGCCAGCAGTCCCCGGACAGGCGTCAACGAGCAGTACGTC. The V gene is TRBV27, the J gene TRBJ2-7, with 7 bases aligning to TRBD1. The CDR3 consists of 14 residues. The J segment lost 5 bases and the V segment lost 5 bases, leaving 9 bases of the junction unmatched. Looked up from germline, CDR1 is MNHEY and CDR2 is SMNVEV (reference sequence).